Listed below are T cell receptor beta chains from one sample, sequenced in a study of early T cells in non-severe SARS-CoV-2 infection. MiXCR, run by TCRdb on the 5' RACE reads, gives a single entry per CDR3 protein. The data show 55,000 to 70,000 distinct CDR3 sequences, 4.9% seen once. Specimen: whole blood. The receptors shown here come from an adult who was a healthcare worker with PCR-confirmed SARS-CoV-2 infection or an uninfected control (not recorded which). Both conserved end residues are part of each CDR3. A D gene is named only where the DNA matches it firmly. Size is stated for part of the rows, as once, few or many counts, or as a class when the clone is expanded.

J | size | V | D | CDR3 | DNA
TRBJ1-2 | many | TRBV4-3 | NA | CASSPTFLREMHYGYTF | TGCGCCAGCAGCCCCACCTTTCTTAGGGAGATGCACTATGGCTACACCTTC
TRBJ2-1 | NA | TRBV20-1 | NA | CSAEKDPPINNEQFF | TGCAGTGCTGAGAAGGACCCCCCGATTAACAATGAGCAGTTCTTC
TRBJ2-3 | many | TRBV7-9 | TRBD1 | CAGGGTSTDTQYF | TGTGCAGGGGGCGGAACTAGCACAGATACGCAGTATTTT
TRBJ1-4 | many | TRBV7-9 | TRBD1 | CASSLPGTDNEKLFF | TGTGCCAGCAGCTTGCCCGGGACAGACAACGAAAAACTGTTTTTT
TRBJ2-5 | few | TRBV5-1 | NA | CASSASRGEETQYF | TGCGCCAGCAGCGCCTCTCGGGGAGAAGAGACCCAGTACTTC
TRBJ2-1 | NA | TRBV5-4 | TRBD2 | CASSLKYGRASSYNEQFF | TGTGCCAGCAGCTTAAAATACGGGAGGGCCAGTTCCTACAATGAGCAGTTCTTC
TRBJ1-2 | NA | TRBV7-9 | TRBD1 | CASSPRDRGRYGYTF | TGTGCCAGCAGCCCCCGGGACAGGGGTAGATATGGCTACACCTTC
TRBJ2-1 | NA | TRBV20-1 | NA | CSAARQGGDNEQFF | TGCAGTGCCGCGCGGCAGGGAGGCGACAATGAGCAGTTCTTC
TRBJ2-7 | many | TRBV7-6 | NA | CASSAFGDFGPIEQYF | TGTGCCAGCAGCGCGTTTGGGGACTTCGGCCCTATAGAGCAGTACTTC
TRBJ2-5 | NA | TRBV28 | TRBD1 | CATHSTGQPQETQYF | TGTGCCACCCATTCGACAGGGCAACCACAAGAGACCCAGTACTTC
TRBJ2-1 | many | TRBV19 | NA | CASNADPGYEQFF | TGTGCCAGTAATGCGGACCCCGGCTATGAGCAGTTCTTC
TRBJ2-3 | many | TRBV27 | NA | CASSLSSMPSTDTQYF | TGTGCCAGCAGTTTATCGAGTATGCCTAGCACAGATACGCAGTATTTT
TRBJ2-7 | NA | TRBV6-1 | NA | CASSPPAGRGSYEQYF | TGTGCCAGCAGTCCACCGGCGGGGCGGGGATCCTACGAGCAGTACTTC
TRBJ1-5 | many | TRBV6-5 | NA | CASSTGSRPQHF | TGTGCCAGCAGCACCGGGAGCAGGCCCCAGCATTTT
TRBJ2-5 | NA | TRBV12-3/TRBV12-4 | NA | CASSSRDRQETQYF | TGTGCCAGCTCATCGCGGGACAGACAAGAGACCCAGTACTTC
TRBJ1-2 | many | TRBV2 | NA | CASSDRGFNYGYTF | TGTGCCAGCAGTGACAGGGGCTTTAACTATGGCTACACCTTC
TRBJ1-5 | many | TRBV12-3/TRBV12-4 | NA | CASSPANQPQHF | TGTGCCAGCTCCCCGGCCAATCAGCCCCAGCATTTT
TRBJ2-3 | many | TRBV5-1 | NA | CASSTRDSADTQYF | TGCGCCAGCAGCACCCGGGACTCGGCAGATACGCAGTATTTT
TRBJ2-1 | NA | TRBV6-1 | NA | CASSEALGQGGNEQFF | TGTGCCAGCAGTGAAGCGCTGGGGCAGGGGGGCAATGAGCAGTTCTTC
TRBJ2-7 | many | TRBV20-1 | NA | CSASAQVSYEQYF | TGCAGTGCTAGTGCCCAGGTTTCCTACGAGCAGTACTTC
TRBJ2-3 | NA | TRBV6-1 | TRBD1 | CASSGQGADTQYF | TGTGCCAGCAGTGGACAGGGAGCAGATACGCAGTATTTT
TRBJ2-1 | many | TRBV20-1 | TRBD2 | CSAASGMNEQFF | TGCAGTGCTGCGAGCGGGATGAATGAGCAGTTCTTC
TRBJ2-3 | few | TRBV4-1 | TRBD2 | CASSQERTSGSPDTQYF | TGCGCCAGCAGCCAAGAGAGGACTAGCGGGAGCCCAGATACGCAGTATTTT